One and the same sample provided the 20 T cell receptor beta chains below, sequenced in a study of blood T cell repertoires in COVID-19. Assay used: immunoSEQ multiplex PCR; TCRdb lists only in-frame clones, some missing. This repertoire shows almost 300,000 clones, roughly 91% found once; its top ten account for roughly 10%. What was sequenced was peripheral blood. These receptor sequences come from a woman aged 30 to 39 with COVID-19, enrolled during active disease.

V usage is TRBV6-5 and J usage is TRBJ1-1; D gene ambiguous. The germline V and J ends were trimmed by 5 bases and 0 bases, with 10 bases remaining between them. Germline CDR1 reads MNHEY; CDR2 reads SVGAGI. The length of the CDR3 is 14 residues. CDR3 bases: TGTGCCAGCAGTCGACAATACATGAACACTGAAGCTTTCTTT. Translating it yields CASSRQYMNTEAFF.

The rearrangement uses TRBV14 and TRBJ1-3, with D hard to call. The CDR3 runs to 15 residues. The ends were cut back, 4 bases at V and 4 bases at J, with 14 bases in the middle. The V gene's germline CDR1 is SGHDN and CDR2 FVKESK. The CDR3 DNA is TGTGCCAGCAGCCCTCTTCGAGGGTCCGGAAACACCATATATTTT. Protein sequence: CASSPLRGSGNTIYF.

The gene calls are TRBV27 and TRBJ1-6; 9 bases match TRBD1. The CDR3 runs 15 residues. Germline CDR1 is MNHEY and CDR2 is SMNVEV (reference sequence). V gave up 0 bases and J gave up 10 bases; unmatched junction bases: 4. The CDR3 DNA reads TGTGCCAGCAGTTTATCGGGGGACAGGGCCTCACCCCTCCACTTT. It is translated as CASSLSGDRASPLHF.

This clone was found once. The V gene is TRBV6-5, the J gene TRBJ1-2; D perhaps matches TRBD1 (5 bases). V was cut by 2 bases and J by 1 base, with 14 bases left in between. Per germline, CDR1 MNHEY and CDR2 SVGAGI. The CDR3 is made up of 16 amino acids. CDR3 DNA: TGTGCCAGCAGTTACAAATGGGGACTGCTTAACTATGGCTACACCTTC. Its translation is CASSYKWGLLNYGYTF.

The V call is TRBV5-1, the J call TRBJ1-4; 7 bases are shared with TRBD1. Per the germline V gene, CDR1 is SGHRS and CDR2 is YFSETQ. V gave up 4 bases and J gave up 7 bases; unmatched junction bases: 7. CDR3 size: 14 residues. CDR3 sequence: CASSPTGNFEKLFF. In nucleotides, the CDR3 is TGCGCCAGCAGCCCGACAGGGAATTTTGAAAAACTGTTTTTT.

The chain uses TRBV6-5 and TRBJ2-7; 8 bases line up with TRBD1. The CDR3 runs 14 residues. Germline assignment: CDR1 MNHEY and CDR2 SVGAGI. V lost 2 bases to trimming and J lost 4 bases; unmatched junction nucleotides: 4. CDR3 loop: CASSYVQGGYEQYF. Here the CDR3 DNA reads TGTGCCAGCAGTTACGTACAGGGGGGATACGAGCAGTACTTC.

This chain joins TRBV6-5 and TRBJ2-1; TRBD2 aligns across 11 bases. The CDR3 length is 14 residues. CDR1 MNHEY and CDR2 SVGAGI come from the germline V gene. With 10 bases clipped from V and 6 bases from J, the junction kept 8 bases outside the gene matches. The CDR3 loop reads CATLDLAGGNEQFF. CDR3 nucleotides: TGTGCCACCTTAGACCTAGCGGGGGGCAATGAGCAGTTCTTC.

The chain couples TRBV19 to TRBJ1-5; the match to TRBD1 covers 7 bases. The CDR3 length is 14 residues. Germline-derived CDR1 and CDR2 are LNHDA and SQIVND (reference sequence). The V gene end was trimmed by 9 bases and the J gene end by 1 base; junction bases not matched to a gene: 6. The CDR3 loop is CASRQGRSNQPQHF. The CDR3 DNA follows: TGTGCCAGCAGACAGGGTAGGAGCAATCAGCCCCAGCATTTT. The full variable domain, completed using reference TRBV19 and TRBJ1-5, is DGGITQSPKYLFRKEGQNVTLSCEQNLNHDAMYWYRQDPGQGLRLIYYSQIVNDFQKGDIAEGYSVSREKKESFPLTVTSAQKNPTAFYLCASRQGRSNQPQHFGDGTRLSIL.

The chain is built from TRBV5-1 and TRBJ2-1; TRBD2 aligns across 11 bases. This CDR3 spans 17 amino acids. Per the germline V gene, CDR1 is SGHRS and CDR2 is YFSETQ. The V segment lost 5 bases and the J segment 3 bases; nucleotides outside the gene matches: 10. CDR3 bases: TGCGCCAGCAGTGTTAATTTAGCGGGGGGGCGCTACAATGAGCAGTTCTTC. Amino acids: CASSVNLAGGRYNEQFF.

A remark on this clone: At one of its ends the junction is not consistent with the germline gene, which may arise from a read error. V is TRBV7-2 and J is TRBJ1-1; the match to TRBD1 covers 7 bases. Germline-derived CDR1 and CDR2 are SGHTA and FQGNSA. The CDR3 covers 12 residues. The CDR3 loop is CASSLVRGWQLF. The CDR3 DNA reads TGTGCCAGCAGCTTAGTCAGGGGGTGGCAGCTCTTT.

This clone came up a few times. The V and J genes are TRBV12-3 or TRBV12-4 and TRBJ1-2; D ambiguous. The CDR3 contains 13 residues. V lost 3 bases, J lost 7 bases, and 12 bases lay in between. The CDR3 region has the DNA TGTGCCAGCAGTTTGGAGGGTTTTGTTGGCTACACCTTC. Residues: CASSLEGFVGYTF.

This clone was seen once. The genes are TRBV7-9 and TRBJ2-7; D perhaps matches TRBD2 (6 bases). Trimming left V 4 bases short and J 9 bases short, with 13 bases between. Per the germline V gene, CDR1 is SEHNR and CDR2 is FQNEAQ (reference sequence). The CDR3 has 12 residues. CDR3 in DNA: TGTGCCAGCAGCTATGAGAGAGCGGGGCAGTACTTC. This encodes CASSYERAGQYF.

This clone has just a few counts. The V call is TRBV7-2, the J call TRBJ1-6; 7 bases fit TRBD1. J was trimmed by 3 bases and V by 2 bases; bases with no gene match: 1. Germline values: CDR1 SGHTA, CDR2 FQGNSA. The CDR3 length is 15 residues. The CDR3 bases are TGTGCCAGCAGCTTACAGGGGGGCTATAATTCACCCCTCCACTTT. Encoded protein: CASSLQGGYNSPLHF.

V is TRBV5-1 and J is TRBJ1-3, with 7 bases lining up with TRBD1. CDR1 is SGHRS and CDR2 is YFSETQ in the germline V gene. With 1 base clipped from V and 0 bases from J, the junction kept 4 bases outside the gene matches. There are 16 residues in the CDR3. This CDR3 reads CASSLTTGSSGNTIYF. The CDR3 nucleotides read TGCGCCAGCAGCTTGACGACAGGGTCCTCTGGAAACACCATATATTTT.

The chain recombines TRBV5-1 with TRBJ1-3; 7 bases line up with TRBD1. The V segment lost 4 bases and the J segment 2 bases; nucleotides outside the gene matches: 3. Germline V lookup: CDR1 SGHRS, CDR2 YFSETQ. The CDR3 sequence is 14 residues long. This CDR3 reads CASSPGQPGNTIYF. As DNA, the CDR3 is TGCGCCAGCAGCCCGGGACAGCCTGGAAACACCATATATTTT. The whole variable domain, remainder taken from reference TRBV5-1 and TRBJ1-3, is KAGVTQTPRYLIKTRGQQVTLSCSPISGHRSVSWYQQTPGQGLQFLFEYFSETQRNKGNFPGRFSGRQFSNSRSEMNVSTLELGDSALYLCASSPGQPGNTIYFGEGSWLTVV.

This clone was picked up one time. The rearrangement uses TRBV11-2 and TRBJ1-2; weak D call: TRBD1 (5 bases). The ends were cut back, 4 bases at V and 4 bases at J, with 16 bases in the middle. Germline CDR1 reads SGHAT; CDR2 reads FQNNGV. There are 15 residues in the CDR3. DNA of the CDR3: TGTGCCAGCAGCTCAGCCCAGGGTTGGGTCTATGGCTACACCTTC. This encodes CASSSAQGWVYGYTF.

Only one count was recorded for this clone. V and J are TRBV7-2 and TRBJ2-3; D possibly corresponds to TRBD2 (6 bases). Deletions cut 0 bases from V and 0 bases from J, with 16 bases between. Germline CDR1 is SGHTA and CDR2 is FQGNSA. This CDR3 region has 18 residues. The CDR3 DNA sequence: TGTGCCAGCAGCTTAGCCCGCTCTAGCGTTTCTAGCACAGATACGCAGTATTTT. It encodes CASSLARSSVSSTDTQYF. Full variable domain (rest looked up from reference TRBV7-2 and TRBJ2-3): GAGVSQSPSNKVTEKGKDVELRCDPISGHTALYWYRQSLGQGLEFLIYFQGNSAPDKSGLPSDRFSAERTGGSVSTLTIQRTQQEDSAVYLCASSLARSSVSSTDTQYFGPGTRLTVL.

The rearrangement links TRBV5-1 to TRBJ2-2, with unresolved D. Germline values: CDR1 SGHRS, CDR2 YFSETQ. Trimming shortened V by 2 bases and J by 3 bases, and 5 bases separated the two germline ends. This CDR3 contains 13 residues. The CDR3 here is CASSFPDTGELFF. In nucleotides, the CDR3 is TGCGCCAGCAGCTTTCCCGACACCGGGGAGCTGTTTTTT.

The CDR3 is CASRPGPLTNEKLFF. In nucleotides, the CDR3 is TGTGCCAGCAGACCAGGGCCGCTAACTAATGAAAAACTGTTTTTT. The rearrangement uses TRBV11-2 and TRBJ1-4; maybe TRBD1 (5 bases). Trimming took 6 bases from V and 1 from J, leaving 12 bases between them. Germline lookup yields CDR1 SGHAT and CDR2 FQNNGV. The CDR3 loop spans 15 amino acids.

This clone has just one count. The V and J genes are TRBV18 and TRBJ1-2; a weak D match, TRBD1 (6 bases). V was trimmed by 2 bases and J by 6 bases, leaving 7 bases between them. Germline V gives CDR1 KGHSH, CDR2 LQKENI. This CDR3 contains 12 residues. CDR3 coding DNA: TGTGCCAGCTCACCAGGGGGCGATGGCTACACCTTC. Translated, it gives CASSPGGDGYTF.